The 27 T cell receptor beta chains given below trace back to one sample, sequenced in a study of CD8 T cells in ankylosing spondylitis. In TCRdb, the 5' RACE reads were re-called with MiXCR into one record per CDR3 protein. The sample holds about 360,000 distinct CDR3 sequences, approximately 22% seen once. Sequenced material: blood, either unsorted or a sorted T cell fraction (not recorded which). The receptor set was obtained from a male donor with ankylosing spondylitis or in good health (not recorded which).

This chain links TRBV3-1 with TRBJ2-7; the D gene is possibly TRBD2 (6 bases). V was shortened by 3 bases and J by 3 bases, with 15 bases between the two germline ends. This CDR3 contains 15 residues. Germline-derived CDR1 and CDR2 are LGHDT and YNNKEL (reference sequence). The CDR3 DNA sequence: TGTGCCAGCAGCCACACCGGGACTCGGAGCTACGAGCAGTACTTC. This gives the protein CASSHTGTRSYEQYF.

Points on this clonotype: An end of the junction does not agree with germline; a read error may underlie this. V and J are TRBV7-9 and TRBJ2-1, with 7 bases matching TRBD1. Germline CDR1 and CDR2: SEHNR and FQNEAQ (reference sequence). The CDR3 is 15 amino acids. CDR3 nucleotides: TGTGCCAGCAGCATTACCGGGACAGCCTACAATGAGCAGTTTTTC. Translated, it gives CASSITGTAYNEQFF.

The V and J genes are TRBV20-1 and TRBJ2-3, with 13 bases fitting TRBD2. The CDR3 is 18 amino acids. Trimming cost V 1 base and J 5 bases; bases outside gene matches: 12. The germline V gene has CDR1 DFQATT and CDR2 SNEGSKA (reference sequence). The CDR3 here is CSARGSPGTSGTEDTQYF. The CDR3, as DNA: TGCAGTGCTAGAGGAAGCCCTGGGACTAGCGGGACTGAAGATACGCAGTATTTT.

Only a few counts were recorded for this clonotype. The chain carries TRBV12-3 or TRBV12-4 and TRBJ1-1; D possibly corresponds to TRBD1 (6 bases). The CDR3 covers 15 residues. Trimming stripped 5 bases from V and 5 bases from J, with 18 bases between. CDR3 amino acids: CASSPGAPGGTEAFF. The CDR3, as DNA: TGTGCCAGCAGTCCGGGGGCACCTGGGGGAACTGAAGCTTTCTTT.

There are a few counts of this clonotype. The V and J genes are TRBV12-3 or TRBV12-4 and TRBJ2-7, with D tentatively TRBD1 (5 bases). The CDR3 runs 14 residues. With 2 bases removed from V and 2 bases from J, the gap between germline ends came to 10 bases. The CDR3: CASSLWGGTYEQYF. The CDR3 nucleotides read TGTGCCAGCAGTTTATGGGGCGGTACCTACGAGCAGTACTTC.

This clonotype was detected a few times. The CDR3: CASSLAGGQTGELFF. The CDR3 DNA sequence: TGTGCCAGCAGCCTAGCGGGGGGGCAAACCGGGGAGCTGTTTTTT. The V call is TRBV9, the J call TRBJ2-2, with 12 bases aligning to TRBD2. This CDR3 has 15 amino acids. Germline CDR1 reads SGDLS; CDR2 reads YYNGEE. With V trimmed by 4 bases and J by 5 bases, 3 bases remained unmatched.

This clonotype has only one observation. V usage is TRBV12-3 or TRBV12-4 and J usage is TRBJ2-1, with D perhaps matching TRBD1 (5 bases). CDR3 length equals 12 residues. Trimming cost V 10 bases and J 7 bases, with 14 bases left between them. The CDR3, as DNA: TGTGCCACCCAGGGTATTGTAAATGAGCAGTTCTTC. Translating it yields CATQGIVNEQFF.

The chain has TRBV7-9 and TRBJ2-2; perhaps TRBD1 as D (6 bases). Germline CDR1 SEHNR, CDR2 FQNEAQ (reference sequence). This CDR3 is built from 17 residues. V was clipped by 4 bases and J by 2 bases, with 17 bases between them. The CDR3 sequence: CASSSLRTASNTGELFF. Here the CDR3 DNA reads TGTGCCAGCAGCTCCCTACGGACAGCCAGCAACACCGGGGAGCTGTTTTTT.

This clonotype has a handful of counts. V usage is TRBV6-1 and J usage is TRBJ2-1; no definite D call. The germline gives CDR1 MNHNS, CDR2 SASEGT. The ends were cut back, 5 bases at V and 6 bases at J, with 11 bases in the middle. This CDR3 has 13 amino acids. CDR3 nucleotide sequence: TGTGCCAGCAGTCGTCTGACGGGCAATGAGCAGTTCTTC. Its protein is CASSRLTGNEQFF.

Written as DNA, the CDR3 is TGTGCCAGCAGCTTAGCTGGGAACGGCTACACCTTC. It codes for CASSLAGNGYTF. The chain couples TRBV7-9 to TRBJ1-2; D gene uncertain. Germline CDR1 is SEHNR and CDR2 is FQNEAQ (reference sequence). Trimming removed 0 bases from V and 8 bases from J, with 7 bases in between. The CDR3 spans 12 residues.

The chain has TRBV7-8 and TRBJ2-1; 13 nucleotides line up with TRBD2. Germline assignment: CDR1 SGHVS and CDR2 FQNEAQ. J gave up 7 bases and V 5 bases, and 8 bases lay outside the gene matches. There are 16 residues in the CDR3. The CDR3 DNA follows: TGTGCCAGCAGCGTGTCCACTAGCGGGGGGGCGAATGAGCAGTTCTTC. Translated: CASSVSTSGGANEQFF.

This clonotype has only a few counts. The CDR3 nucleotides are TGTGCCAGCAGTTTATCAGGGAGGTTGACCGGGGAGCTGTTTTTT. The encoded protein is CASSLSGRLTGELFF. The chain is built from TRBV12-3 or TRBV12-4 and TRBJ2-2, with a tentative D call TRBD2 (6 bases). The ends were cut back, 2 bases at V and 5 bases at J, with 12 bases in the middle. The CDR3 is 15 amino acids.

CDR3 sequence: CASSPGREDTDTQYF. The CDR3 DNA follows: TGTGCCAGCAGTCCCGGACGGGAAGACACAGATACGCAGTATTTT. The J gene is TRBJ2-3, the V gene TRBV2, with D tentatively TRBD2 (5 bases). Trimming stripped 5 bases from V and 2 bases from J, with 14 bases between. Germline values: CDR1 SNHLY, CDR2 FYNNEI. This CDR3 spans 15 amino acids.

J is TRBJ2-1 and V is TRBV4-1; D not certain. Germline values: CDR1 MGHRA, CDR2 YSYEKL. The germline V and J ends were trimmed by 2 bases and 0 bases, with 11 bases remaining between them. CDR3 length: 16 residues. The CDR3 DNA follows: TGCGCCAGCAGCCAACAGGCCGCGGACTCCTACAATGAGCAGTTCTTC. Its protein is CASSQQAADSYNEQFF.

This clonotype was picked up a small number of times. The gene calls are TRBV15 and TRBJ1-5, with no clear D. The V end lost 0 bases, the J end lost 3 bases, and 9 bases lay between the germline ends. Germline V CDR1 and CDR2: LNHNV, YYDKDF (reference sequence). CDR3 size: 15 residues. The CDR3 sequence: CATSREAGINQPQHF. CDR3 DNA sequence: TGTGCCACCAGCAGAGAAGCGGGGATCAATCAGCCCCAGCATTTT.

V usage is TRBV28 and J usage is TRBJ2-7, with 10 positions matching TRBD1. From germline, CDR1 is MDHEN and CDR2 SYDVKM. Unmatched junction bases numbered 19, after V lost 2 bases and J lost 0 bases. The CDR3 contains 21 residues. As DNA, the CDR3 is TGTGCCAGCAGTTTAAGACGGTTGAGACAGGGGGCGCAGGTTATCTCCTACGAGCAGTACTTC. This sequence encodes CASSLRRLRQGAQVISYEQYF.

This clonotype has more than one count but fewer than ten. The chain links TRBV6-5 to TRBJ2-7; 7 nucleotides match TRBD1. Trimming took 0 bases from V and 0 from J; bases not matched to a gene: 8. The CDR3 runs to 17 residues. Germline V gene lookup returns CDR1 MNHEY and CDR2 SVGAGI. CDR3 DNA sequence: TGTGCCAGCAGTTACTCTGGATGGGGACAGAGCTCCTACGAGCAGTACTTC. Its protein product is CASSYSGWGQSSYEQYF.

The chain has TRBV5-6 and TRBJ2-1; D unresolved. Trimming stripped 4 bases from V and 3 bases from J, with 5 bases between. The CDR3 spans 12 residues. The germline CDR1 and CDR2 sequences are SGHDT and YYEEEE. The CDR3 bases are TGTGCCAGCAGCGCCGTCTACAATGAGCAGTTCTTC. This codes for CASSAVYNEQFF.

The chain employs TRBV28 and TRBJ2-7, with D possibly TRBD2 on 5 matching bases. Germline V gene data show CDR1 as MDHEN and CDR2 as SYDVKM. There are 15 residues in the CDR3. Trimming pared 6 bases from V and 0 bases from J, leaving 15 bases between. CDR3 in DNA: TGTGCCAGCAGCGACGACTATACAACCTCCTACGAGCAGTACTTC. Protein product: CASSDDYTTSYEQYF.

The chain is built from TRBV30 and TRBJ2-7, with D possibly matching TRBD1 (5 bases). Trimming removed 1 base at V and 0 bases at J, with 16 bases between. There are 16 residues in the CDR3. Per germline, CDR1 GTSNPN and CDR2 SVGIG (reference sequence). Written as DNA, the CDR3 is TGTGCCTGGAGTGGCCGCCTCGGACAAGTCTCCTACGAGCAGTACTTC. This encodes CAWSGRLGQVSYEQYF.

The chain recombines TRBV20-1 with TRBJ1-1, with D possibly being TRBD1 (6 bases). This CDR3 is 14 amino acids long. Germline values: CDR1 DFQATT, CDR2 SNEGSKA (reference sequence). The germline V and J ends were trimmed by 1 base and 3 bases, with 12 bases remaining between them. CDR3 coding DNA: TGCAGTGCTAGAGGTCGGGCAGGGGACACTGAAGCTTTCTTT. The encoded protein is CSARGRAGDTEAFF.

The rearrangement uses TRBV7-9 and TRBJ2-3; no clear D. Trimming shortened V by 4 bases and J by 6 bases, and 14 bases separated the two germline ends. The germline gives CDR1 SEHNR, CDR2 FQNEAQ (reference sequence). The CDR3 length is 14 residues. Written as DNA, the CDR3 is TGTGCCAGCAGCTACCCGGGTACTGGGGATACGCAGTATTTT. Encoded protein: CASSYPGTGDTQYF.

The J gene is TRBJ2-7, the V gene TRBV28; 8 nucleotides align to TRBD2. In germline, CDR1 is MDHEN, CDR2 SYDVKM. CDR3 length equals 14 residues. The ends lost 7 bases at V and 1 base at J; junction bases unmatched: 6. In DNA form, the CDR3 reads TGTGCCAGCATCGGAAGCGGGGGTTCCTACGAGCAGTACTTC. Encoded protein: CASIGSGGSYEQYF.

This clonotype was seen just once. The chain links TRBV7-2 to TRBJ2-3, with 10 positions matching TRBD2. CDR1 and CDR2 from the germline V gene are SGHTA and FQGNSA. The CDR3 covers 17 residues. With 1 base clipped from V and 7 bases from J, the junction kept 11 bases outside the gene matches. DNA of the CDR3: TGTGCCAGCAGCTTAGGGCCAGGGAGCGGGGGGGCAAATACGCAGTATTTT. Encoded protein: CASSLGPGSGGANTQYF.

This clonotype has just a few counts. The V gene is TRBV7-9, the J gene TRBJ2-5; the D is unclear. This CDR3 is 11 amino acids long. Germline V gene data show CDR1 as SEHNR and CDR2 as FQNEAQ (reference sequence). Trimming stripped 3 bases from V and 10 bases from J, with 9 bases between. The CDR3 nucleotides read TGTGCCAGCAGCTTTCAGGCTCTCCAGTACTTC. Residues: CASSFQALQYF. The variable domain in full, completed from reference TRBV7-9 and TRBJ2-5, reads DTGVSQNPRHKITKRGQNVTFRCDPISEHNRLYWYRQTLGQGPEFLTYFQNEAQLEKSRLLSDRFSAERPKGSFSTLEIQRTEQGDSAMYLCASSFQALQYFGPGTRLLVL.

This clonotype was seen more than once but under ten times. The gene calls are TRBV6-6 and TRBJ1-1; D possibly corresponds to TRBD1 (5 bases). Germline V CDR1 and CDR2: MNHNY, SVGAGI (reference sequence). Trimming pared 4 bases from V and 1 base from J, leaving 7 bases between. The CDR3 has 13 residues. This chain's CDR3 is CASSFDRNTEAFF. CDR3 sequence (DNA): TGTGCCAGCAGTTTTGACAGGAACACTGAAGCTTTCTTT.

The CDR3 DNA follows: TGTGCCAGCAGCCCTAGAGACGGGGGACACCGCACAGATACGCAGTATTTT. Translation: CASSPRDGGHRTDTQYF. This rearrangement joins TRBV5-6 to TRBJ2-3; D is tentatively TRBD1 or TRBD2 (6 bases each). V was trimmed by 4 bases and J by 1 base, leaving 19 bases between them. The germline V gene has CDR1 SGHDT and CDR2 YYEEEE. The CDR3 runs to 17 residues.